The sequence of this TCR beta chain was determined in a study of blood T cell repertoires in COVID-19. The CDR3 extends over 15 amino acids. Germline V gives CDR1 LGHDT, CDR2 YNNKEL (reference sequence). Trimming left V 4 bases short and J 0 bases short, with 10 bases between. Only in-frame clones appear in the TCRdb table, and some are missing; sequencing was by immunoSEQ multiplex PCR. The sample has some 200,000 clones, 94% seen once. Seattle patients were enrolled during active infection and followed longitudinally. The source of this sequence is a man aged 25-40 years with COVID-19, enrolled during active disease. Specimen: peripheral blood. The chain employs TRBV3-1 (or the pseudogene TRBV3-2) and TRBJ2-1, with unresolved D. CDR3 protein: CASSPLGGSYNEQFF. CDR3 sequence (DNA): TGTGCCAGCAGCCCCCTAGGCGGCTCCTACAATGAGCAGTTCTTC.